This T cell receptor (beta chain) was sequenced in a study of cytomegalovirus exposure and HLA in healthy donors. Losses at the gene ends were 4 bases for V and 4 bases for J; bases not matched to a gene: 8. This CDR3 contains 15 residues. Germline V gives CDR1 SGHNT, CDR2 YYREEE (reference sequence). Primers included in the PCR were 60 Vbeta and 13 Jbeta primers. The repertoire was sequenced with immunoSEQ multiplex PCR; TCRdb's copy has only in-frame clones and lacks some. The data contain 90,000 to 110,000 clones, 70% to 80% of them singletons. Study outcomes and limitations: Researchers reported in a later analysis that common viral pathogens appeared linked to several top clusters. In a later analysis, a missense DCLRE1C variant was linked to TCR beta V- and J-gene trimming.

Worth noting for this clone: Its antigen is unidentified.

Material: PBMCs. The receptor comes from a middle-aged man in good health and CMV-seronegative. The chain is built from TRBV5-4 and TRBJ2-5; 9 bases map to TRBD2. The CDR3 DNA reads as TGTGCCAGCAGCCGCGGGGGGGCGGGCGCAGAGACCCAGTACTTC. It yields the protein CASSRGGAGAETQYF.